This T cell receptor (beta chain) was found in a study of shared clonotypes between healthy human individuals. Overall study context: With ages of 18 to 49, the donors were a couple of women and three men. Study-level results: Shared clonotypes: about 4.6% naive CD4, 3% to 3.5% naive CD8, around 2.2% memory CD4, about 0.41% memory CD8. Only blood was sampled, and tissue TCR repertoires likely differ from blood ones.

Sequencing used immunoSEQ multiplex PCR; TCRdb keeps in-frame clones, though not all of them. Here the sample spans approximately 2.4 million clones, 95% being singletons. The CDR3 runs 14 residues. V was pared by 6 bases and J by 4 bases, with 4 bases of the junction left unmatched. CDR1 is SQVTM, CDR2 ANQGSEA, per germline. This clone came up a few times. Its antigen is unknown. Adult donors, all healthy and HIV-negative, had no recent acute infections or vaccinations. The clonotype originates from a man younger than 35 in good health. The sample comprised naive CD4+ T cells sorted from blood. Sample subset: CD45RA+ positively selected. V and J are TRBV29-1 and TRBJ1-5, with 12 bases that match TRBD1. The CDR3 reads CSVGTGGVNQPQHF. The DNA of the CDR3 is TGCAGCGTGGGGACAGGGGGCGTAAATCAGCCCCAGCATTTT.